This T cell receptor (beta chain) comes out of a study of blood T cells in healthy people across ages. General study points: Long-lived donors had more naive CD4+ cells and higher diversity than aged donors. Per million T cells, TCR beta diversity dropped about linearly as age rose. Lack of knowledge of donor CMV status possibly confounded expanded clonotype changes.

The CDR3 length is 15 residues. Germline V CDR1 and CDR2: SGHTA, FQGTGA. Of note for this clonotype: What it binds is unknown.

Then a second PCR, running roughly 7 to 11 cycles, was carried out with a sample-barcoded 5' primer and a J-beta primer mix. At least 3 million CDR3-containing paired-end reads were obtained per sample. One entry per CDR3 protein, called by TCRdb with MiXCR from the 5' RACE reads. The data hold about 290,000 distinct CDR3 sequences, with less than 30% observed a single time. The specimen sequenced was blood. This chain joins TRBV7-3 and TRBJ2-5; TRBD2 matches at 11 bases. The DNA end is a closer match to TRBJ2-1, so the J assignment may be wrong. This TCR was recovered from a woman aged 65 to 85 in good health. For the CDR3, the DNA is TGTGCCAGCAGCCTAGGGACTAGCGGAACCAATGAGCAGTTCTTC. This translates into CASSLGTSGTNEQFF.